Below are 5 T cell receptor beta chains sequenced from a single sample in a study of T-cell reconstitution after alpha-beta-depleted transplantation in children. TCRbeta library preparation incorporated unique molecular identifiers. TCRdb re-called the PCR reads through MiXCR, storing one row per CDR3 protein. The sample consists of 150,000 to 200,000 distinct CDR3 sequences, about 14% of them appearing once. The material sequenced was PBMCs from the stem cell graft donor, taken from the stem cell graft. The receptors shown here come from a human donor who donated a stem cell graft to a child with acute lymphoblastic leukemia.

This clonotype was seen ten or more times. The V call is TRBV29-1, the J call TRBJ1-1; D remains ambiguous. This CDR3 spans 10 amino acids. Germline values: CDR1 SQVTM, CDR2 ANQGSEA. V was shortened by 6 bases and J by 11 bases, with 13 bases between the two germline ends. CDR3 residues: CSVTGPGAFF. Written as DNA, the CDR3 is TGCAGCGTCACCGGGCCGGGGGCTTTCTTT.

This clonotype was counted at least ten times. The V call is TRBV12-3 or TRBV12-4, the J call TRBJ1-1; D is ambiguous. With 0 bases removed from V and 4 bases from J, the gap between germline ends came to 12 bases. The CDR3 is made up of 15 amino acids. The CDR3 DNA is TGTGCCAGCAGTTTAGCGCTCGGGGAAATCACTGAAGCTTTCTTT. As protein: CASSLALGEITEAFF.

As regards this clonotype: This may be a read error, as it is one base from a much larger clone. The CDR3 loop reads CAFRTRLATDTQYF. The CDR3 nucleotides are TGTGCCTTCCGGACTAGACTGGCCACAGATACGCAGTATTTT. The V call is TRBV10-3, the J call TRBJ2-3; 7 bases are a match to TRBD2. The germline CDR1 and CDR2 sequences are ENHRY and SYGVKD. V shed 11 bases and J 2 bases; nucleotides not matched to a gene: 10. The CDR3 contains 14 residues.

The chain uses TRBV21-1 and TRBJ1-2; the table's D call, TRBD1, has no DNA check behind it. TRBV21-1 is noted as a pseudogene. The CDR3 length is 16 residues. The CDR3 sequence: CASSKRGQRHNYGYTF. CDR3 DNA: TGTGCCAGCAGCAAACGAGGACAGCGCCATAACTATGGCTACACCTTC.

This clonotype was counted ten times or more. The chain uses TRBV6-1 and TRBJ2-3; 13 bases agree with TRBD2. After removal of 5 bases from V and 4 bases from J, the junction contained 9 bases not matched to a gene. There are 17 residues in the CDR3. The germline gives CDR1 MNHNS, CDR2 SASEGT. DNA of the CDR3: TGTGCCAGCAGTCCGAGGACTAGCGGGAGTATCGCAGATACGCAGTATTTT. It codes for CASSPRTSGSIADTQYF.